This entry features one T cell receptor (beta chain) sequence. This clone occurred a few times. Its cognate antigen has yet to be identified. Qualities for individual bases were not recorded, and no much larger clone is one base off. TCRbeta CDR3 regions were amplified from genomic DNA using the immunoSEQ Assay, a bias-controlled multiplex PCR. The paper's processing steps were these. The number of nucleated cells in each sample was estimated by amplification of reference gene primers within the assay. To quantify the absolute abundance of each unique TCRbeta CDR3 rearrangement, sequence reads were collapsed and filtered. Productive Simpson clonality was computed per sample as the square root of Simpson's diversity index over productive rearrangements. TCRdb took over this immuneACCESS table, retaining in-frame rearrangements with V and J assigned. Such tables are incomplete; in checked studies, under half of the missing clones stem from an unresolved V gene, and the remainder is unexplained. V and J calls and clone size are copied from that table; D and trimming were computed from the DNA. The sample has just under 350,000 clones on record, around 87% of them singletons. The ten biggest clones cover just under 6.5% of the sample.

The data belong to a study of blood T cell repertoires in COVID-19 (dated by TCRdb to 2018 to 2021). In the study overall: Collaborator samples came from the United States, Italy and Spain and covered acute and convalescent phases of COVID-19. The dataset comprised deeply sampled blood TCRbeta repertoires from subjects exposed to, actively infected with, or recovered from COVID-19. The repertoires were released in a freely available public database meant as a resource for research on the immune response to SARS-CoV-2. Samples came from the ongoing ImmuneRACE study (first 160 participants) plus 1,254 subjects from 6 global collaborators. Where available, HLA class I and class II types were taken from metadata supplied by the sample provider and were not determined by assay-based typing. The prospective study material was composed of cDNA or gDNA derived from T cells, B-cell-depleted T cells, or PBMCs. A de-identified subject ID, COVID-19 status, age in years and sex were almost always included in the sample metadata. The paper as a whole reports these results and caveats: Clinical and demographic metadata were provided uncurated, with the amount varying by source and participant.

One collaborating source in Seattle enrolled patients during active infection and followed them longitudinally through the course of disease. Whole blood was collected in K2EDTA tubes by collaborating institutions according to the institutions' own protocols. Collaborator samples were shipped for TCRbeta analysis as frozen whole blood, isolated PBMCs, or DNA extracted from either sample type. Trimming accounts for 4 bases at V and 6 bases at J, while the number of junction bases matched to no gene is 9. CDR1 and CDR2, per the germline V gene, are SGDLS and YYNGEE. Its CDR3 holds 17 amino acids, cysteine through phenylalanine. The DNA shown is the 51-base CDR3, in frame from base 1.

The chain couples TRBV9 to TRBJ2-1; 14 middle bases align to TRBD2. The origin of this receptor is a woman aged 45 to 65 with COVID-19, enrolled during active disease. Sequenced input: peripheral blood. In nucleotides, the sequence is TGTGCCAGCAGCCCCCTCCCGACTAGCGGGAGGGGCAATGAGCAGTTCTTC. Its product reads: CASSPLPTSGRGNEQFF. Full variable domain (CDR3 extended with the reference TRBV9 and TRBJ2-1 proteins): DSGVTQTPKHLITATGQRVTLRCSPRSGDLSVYWYQQSLDQGLQFLIQYYNGEERAKGNILERFSAQQFPDLHSELNLSSLELGDSALYFCASSPLPTSGRGNEQFFGPGTRLTVL.